This passage covers 17 T cell receptor beta chains from one sample sequenced in a study of shared clonotypes between healthy human individuals. Terminally differentiated effector memory CD45RA+ cells were excluded by CCR7 positive selection of CD45RO-negative cells. Assay: immunoSEQ multiplex PCR; the TCRdb copy retains only in-frame clones and omits some. The table includes some 2,000,000 clones, approximately 94% detected once. Sample: naive CD8+ T cells sorted from blood. All receptors come from a man aged 18 to 29 in good health.

The chain has TRBV6-5 and TRBJ2-5; D call uncertain. The germline CDR1 and CDR2 sequences are MNHEY and SVGAGI. This CDR3 region has 15 residues. Trimming cost V 2 bases and J 5 bases, with 15 bases left between them. As DNA, the CDR3 is TGTGCCAGCAGTTACACCACATCGAGGTGGGAGACCCAGTACTTC. The encoded protein is CASSYTTSRWETQYF.

The V call is TRBV7-9, the J call TRBJ1-2; TRBD1 agrees at 10 bases. CDR1 and CDR2 from the germline V gene are SEHNR and FQNEAQ (reference sequence). CDR3 length: 15 residues. V trimming: 0 bases; J trimming: 8 bases; junction bases outside the gene matches: 6. The CDR3, as DNA: TGTGCCAGCAGCTTAGCGGGGACAGGGGTAAACGGCTACACCTTC. Its translation is CASSLAGTGVNGYTF.

The chain has TRBV5-1 and TRBJ2-7; maybe TRBD1 (5 bases). Germline CDR1 is SGHRS and CDR2 is YFSETQ. The CDR3 has 15 residues. V lost 0 bases and J 0 bases, leaving 10 bases between the germline ends. The CDR3 sequence: CASSLAPDNSYEQYF. DNA for the CDR3: TGCGCCAGCAGCTTGGCCCCGGACAACTCCTACGAGCAGTACTTC. The variable domain in full, with the rest retrieved from reference TRBV5-1 and TRBJ2-7, is KAGVTQTPRYLIKTRGQQVTLSCSPISGHRSVSWYQQTPGQGLQFLFEYFSETQRNKGNFPGRFSGRQFSNSRSEMNVSTLELGDSALYLCASSLAPDNSYEQYFGPGTRLTVT.

With regard to this clone: A junction end diverges from the germline sequence, so it may reflect a read error. The identical CDR3 is also encoded by other nucleotide sequences in the sample. The chain uses TRBV6-5 and TRBJ2-2; tentatively, D is TRBD2 (5 bases). The CDR3 totals 13 residues. CDR1 is MNHEY, CDR2 SVGAGI, per germline. In DNA form, the CDR3 reads TGTGCCAGCAGTTATAATCGCGGTGGGGAGTTGTTTTTT. This codes for CASSYNRGGELFF.

This chain joins TRBV7-9 and TRBJ2-1, with D uncertain. Germline values: CDR1 SEHNR, CDR2 FQNEAQ (reference sequence). Trimming left V 0 bases short and J 0 bases short, with 6 bases between. This CDR3 is 15 amino acids long. The CDR3 loop is CASSLAVPSYNEQFF. The CDR3, as DNA: TGTGCCAGCAGCTTAGCTGTACCCTCCTACAATGAGCAGTTCTTC.

The J gene is TRBJ2-7, the V gene TRBV21-1; the DNA was not used to check the table's D call, TRBD2. TRBV21-1 is a listed pseudogene. The CDR3 spans 17 residues. The CDR3 bases are TGTGCCAGCAGCAAAGCTGGACTAGCGGGGGTTCTCTGGGAGCAGTACTTC. Its protein product is CASSKAGLAGVLWEQYF.

V and J are TRBV27 and TRBJ2-5; no reliable D call. V lost 4 bases, J lost 5 bases, and 8 bases lay in between. Germline values: CDR1 MNHEY, CDR2 SMNVEV (reference sequence). The CDR3 runs to 12 residues. DNA for the CDR3: TGTGCCAGCAGTTCTGGGTTGGAGACCCAGTACTTC. Translating gives CASSSGLETQYF.

This chain links TRBV7-9 with TRBJ2-7; 8 nucleotides line up with TRBD1. Germline V CDR1 and CDR2: SEHNR, FQNEAQ (reference sequence). V lost 8 bases to trimming and J lost 7 bases; unmatched junction nucleotides: 13. CDR3 length: 14 amino acids. The CDR3 protein is CASRDGQGAREQYF. CDR3 coding DNA: TGTGCCAGCCGAGACGGGCAGGGGGCAAGGGAGCAGTACTTC.

This chain uses TRBV6-1 with TRBJ1-3; weak D call: TRBD1 (6 bases). Germline V gives CDR1 MNHNS, CDR2 SASEGT. The CDR3 sequence is 16 residues long. With 3 bases removed from V and 0 bases from J, the gap between germline ends came to 12 bases. CDR3 DNA sequence: TGTGCCAGCAGTGAGACAGGATTGGGCTCTGGAAACACCATATATTTT. Its translation is CASSETGLGSGNTIYF.

The rearrangement uses TRBV7-9 and TRBJ1-4; no definite D call. Germline V gives CDR1 SEHNR, CDR2 FQNEAQ (reference sequence). V was trimmed by 5 bases and J by 8 bases, leaving 9 bases between them. There are 12 residues in the CDR3. In DNA form, the CDR3 reads TGTGCCAGCAGCCCCTCTCCGGAAAAACTGTTTTTT. Translated: CASSPSPEKLFF.

The CDR3: CAWSFLGGPYEQYF. CDR3 nucleotides: TGTGCCTGGAGTTTCTTAGGGGGCCCCTACGAGCAGTACTTC. V is TRBV30 and J is TRBJ2-7; 7 bases are shared with TRBD1. Trimming removed 2 bases from V and 2 bases from J; junction bases left unmatched: 6. The CDR3 length is 14 residues. Germline CDR1 and CDR2: GTSNPN and SVGIG (reference sequence).

This chain connects TRBV9 to TRBJ2-1; D ambiguous. V gave up 4 bases and J gave up 3 bases, with 17 bases separating them. CDR3 size: 16 residues. Per germline, CDR1 SGDLS and CDR2 YYNGEE. CDR3 loop: CASSPLGVSYYNEQFF. The CDR3 DNA reads TGTGCCAGCAGCCCCCTTGGGGTATCTTACTACAATGAGCAGTTCTTC.

This clone has only one observation. This chain joins TRBV9 and TRBJ2-1; D possibly corresponds to TRBD2 (6 bases). V lost 3 bases and J 4 bases, leaving 14 bases between the germline ends. Germline CDR1 reads SGDLS; CDR2 reads YYNGEE. The CDR3 has 15 residues. CDR3 DNA: TGTGCCAGCAGCGCCGGAGGGAGTACGTACAATGAGCAGTTCTTC. Residues: CASSAGGSTYNEQFF.

The chain combines TRBV4-1 with TRBJ2-3; no firm D call. The CDR3 sequence is 11 residues long. Germline loops: CDR1 MGHRA, CDR2 YSYEKL. The germline V and J ends were trimmed by 3 bases and 6 bases, with 4 bases remaining between them. The CDR3 is CASSQMDTQYF. CDR3 bases: TGCGCCAGCAGCCAGATGGATACGCAGTATTTT.

This chain uses TRBV27 with TRBJ2-2, with D unclear. The V end was cut by 5 bases, the J end by 6 bases, with 10 bases between. The CDR3 loop spans 13 amino acids. The germline gives CDR1 MNHEY, CDR2 SMNVEV (reference sequence). CDR3 in DNA: TGTGCCAGCAGTACCCTTGGCCCCGGGGAGCTGTTTTTT. Translated: CASSTLGPGELFF.

This chain links TRBV25-1 with TRBJ1-1, with TRBD1 matching 7 bases. This CDR3 has 14 amino acids. Germline-derived CDR1 and CDR2 are MGHDK and SYGVNS. V gave up 3 bases and J gave up 4 bases; unmatched junction bases: 5. The CDR3 reads CASSDPGTATEAFF. CDR3 in DNA: TGTGCCAGCAGTGACCCCGGGACAGCCACTGAAGCTTTCTTT.

The chain uses TRBV7-2 and TRBJ2-1; the match to TRBD1 covers 8 bases. Per germline, CDR1 SGHTA and CDR2 FQGNSA. Trimming cost V 4 bases and J 5 bases; bases outside gene matches: 7. CDR3 size: 15 residues. This CDR3 is CASSSTGTGNNEQFF. DNA for the CDR3: TGTGCCAGCAGCTCCACCGGGACAGGCAACAATGAGCAGTTCTTC.